These 9 T cell receptor beta chains were sequenced from one sample in a study of PD-1 blockade in classical Hodgkin lymphoma. Some clones are missing from TCRdb's copy, which holds only in-frame ones; the method was immunoSEQ multiplex PCR. Among about 30,000 clones listed, 91% were seen once. Described time point: newly diagnosed, previously untreated cHL patient sample. Sequenced input: peripheral blood mononuclear cells (PBMCs). These receptors were obtained from a human donor with classical Hodgkin lymphoma.

The V gene is TRBV7-9, the J gene TRBJ2-1, with 11 bases fitting TRBD1. Germline V gives CDR1 SEHNR, CDR2 FQNEAQ (reference sequence). There are 15 residues in the CDR3. The J segment lost 9 bases and the V segment lost 2 bases, leaving 6 bases of the junction unmatched. CDR3 sequence: CASSLSGQGAGEQFF. The CDR3 region has the DNA TGTGCCAGCAGCTTATCCGGACAGGGGGCCGGTGAGCAGTTCTTC.

V gene TRBV28 combines with J gene TRBJ2-3, with TRBD2 matching 12 bases. The germline V gene has CDR1 MDHEN and CDR2 SYDVKM. Losses at the gene ends were 6 bases for V and 5 bases for J; bases not matched to a gene: 9. The CDR3 runs 16 residues. The CDR3 sequence: CASSQRLAGVGDTQYF. The CDR3, as DNA: TGTGCCAGCAGCCAGAGACTAGCGGGAGTAGGAGATACGCAGTATTTT.

The chain recombines TRBV10-3 with TRBJ1-2; the D is unclear. The germline CDR1 and CDR2 sequences are ENHRY and SYGVKD. The CDR3 totals 15 residues. The V end was cut by 3 bases, the J end by 13 bases, with 24 bases between. The CDR3 DNA reads TGTGCCATCAGTGATACAATGGGAGGACCGCCAAGGTTCACCTTC. Its protein product is CAISDTMGGPPRFTF.

The genes are TRBV28 and TRBJ2-7; D may be TRBD2 (6 bases). The V end lost 3 bases, the J end lost 4 bases, and 10 bases lay between the germline ends. CDR3 length equals 13 residues. Germline CDR1 reads MDHEN; CDR2 reads SYDVKM. This CDR3 reads CASSFGSVYEQYF. The DNA for the CDR3 is TGTGCCAGCAGTTTCGGGAGTGTGTACGAGCAGTACTTC.

The chain links TRBV21-1 to TRBJ2-1; TRBD1, as called in the table, went unchecked against the DNA. TRBV21-1 is tagged as a pseudogene. This CDR3 spans 15 amino acids. The chain's CDR3 is CASSKGQVPHNEQFF. In DNA form, the CDR3 reads TGTGCCAGCAGCAAAGGACAGGTTCCCCACAATGAGCAGTTCTTC.

The CDR3, as DNA: TGTGCCAGTAGTATGGGACAGCTCTACGAGCAGTACTTC. This sequence encodes CASSMGQLYEQYF. The chain employs TRBV19 and TRBJ2-7, with 7 positions matching TRBD1. This CDR3 spans 13 amino acids. Unmatched junction bases numbered 2, after V lost 3 bases and J lost 3 bases. The V gene's germline CDR1 is LNHDA and CDR2 SQIVND (reference sequence).

The chain joins TRBV7-2 to TRBJ2-7, with 9 nucleotides matching TRBD2. V shed 5 bases, J shed 2 bases, and the junction held 7 bases outside the gene matches. The CDR3 has 15 residues. CDR1 is SGHTA, CDR2 FQGNSA, per germline. CDR3 DNA: TGTGCCAGCAGCACCCAGACTAGCGGTACCTACGAGCAGTACTTC. Translating gives CASSTQTSGTYEQYF.

The chain links TRBV4-3 to TRBJ1-5, with D possibly matching TRBD1 (6 bases). The CDR3 has 14 amino acids. With 2 bases removed from V and 3 bases from J, the gap between germline ends came to 8 bases. The germline V gene has CDR1 LGHNA and CDR2 YSLEER. The DNA of the CDR3 is TGCGCCAGCAGCCAAACAGGGCCCAATCAGCCCCAGCATTTT. Encoded protein: CASSQTGPNQPQHF.

The chain couples TRBV19 to TRBJ2-7; D remains unclear. This CDR3 region has 13 residues. The V gene lost 8 bases and the J gene lost 3 bases, with 14 bases spanning the gap. CDR1 and CDR2 (germline): LNHDA, SQIVND (reference sequence). The CDR3 loop reads CASRPRASYEQYF. In nucleotides, the CDR3 is TGTGCCAGTCGACCCCGGGCCAGCTACGAGCAGTACTTC.